The 9 T cell receptor beta chains presented below share a single source sample, sequenced in a study of T-cell memory formation after mild COVID-19. TCRdb passed the 5' RACE reads through MiXCR, listing each CDR3 protein once. The table records about 560,000 distinct CDR3 sequences, 20% to 25% of them present only once. Sequenced sample: PBMCs or a T cell subset sorted from them (not recorded which). The receptors stem from an adult woman who had mild COVID-19 (a few samples of this study predate the infection). Cell type and time point are not known.

Comments on this clonotype: Its ends do not fully match the called genes, so a read error is possible. J is TRBJ2-7 and V is TRBV12-3 or TRBV12-4; unclear D gene. This CDR3 region has 13 residues. CDR3 nucleotides: TGTGCCAGCAGCCGAGGCCTTTCCTCCGAGCAGTACTTC. The encoded protein is CASSRGLSSEQYF.

In this sample, this clonotype turned up a few times. This chain joins TRBV5-6 and TRBJ1-1; D unresolved. This CDR3 is 13 amino acids long. The germline V gene has CDR1 SGHDT and CDR2 YYEEEE. V lost 4 bases to trimming and J lost 0 bases, with 7 bases between them. CDR3 DNA: TGTGCCAGCAGCGCCGATGTGAACACTGAAGCTTTCTTT. Translation gives CASSADVNTEAFF.

This clonotype was counted a few times. The chain has TRBV2 and TRBJ2-5; perhaps D is TRBD1 or TRBD2 (5 bases each). The CDR3 runs to 16 residues. The germline V and J ends were trimmed by 6 bases and 1 base, with 18 bases remaining between them. Germline V lookup: CDR1 SNHLY, CDR2 FYNNEI. The CDR3 region is CASRHLSGPSQETQYF. In nucleotides, the CDR3 is TGTGCCAGCAGACACCTTTCGGGACCAAGCCAAGAGACCCAGTACTTC.

The V and J genes are TRBV20-1 and TRBJ1-6; no definite D call. The germline gives CDR1 DFQATT, CDR2 SNEGSKA (reference sequence). V gave up 6 bases and J gave up 0 bases, with 12 bases separating them. The CDR3 loop spans 15 amino acids. DNA for the CDR3: TGCAGTGCCTTTCCTGAGGGCTCCTATAATTCACCCCTCCACTTT. This encodes CSAFPEGSYNSPLHF.

In its sample, this clonotype was seen a few times. The genes are TRBV6-5 and TRBJ2-2, with D perhaps matching TRBD1 (5 bases). From germline, CDR1 is MNHEY and CDR2 SVGAGI. This CDR3 has 16 amino acids. V dropped 1 base and J dropped 3 bases, with 12 bases sitting between them. CDR3 coding DNA: TGTGCCAGCAGTTACTTCGGCAGGGCGTACACCGGGGAGCTGTTTTTT. Amino acids: CASSYFGRAYTGELFF.

This clonotype was seen a few times. The gene calls are TRBV5-1 and TRBJ2-5; maybe TRBD2 (6 bases). V shed 4 bases and J shed 0 bases, with 10 bases lying between them. Germline assignment: CDR1 SGHRS and CDR2 YFSETQ. This CDR3 has 14 amino acids. The CDR3: CASSPGGYQETQYF. The CDR3 bases are TGCGCCAGCAGCCCCGGAGGGTACCAAGAGACCCAGTACTTC.

The chain has TRBV6-5 and TRBJ2-3; D gene uncertain. Germline loops: CDR1 MNHEY, CDR2 SVGAGI. The CDR3 spans 13 residues. The V end was cut by 2 bases, the J end by 9 bases, with 12 bases between. CDR3 region: CASSYAPDGTQYF. As DNA, the CDR3 is TGTGCCAGCAGTTACGCCCCTGATGGGACGCAGTATTTT.

J is TRBJ1-4 and V is TRBV4-1; 8 nucleotides agree with TRBD1. The CDR3 runs 15 residues. Per the germline V gene, CDR1 is MGHRA and CDR2 is YSYEKL. V shed 4 bases, J shed 8 bases, and the junction held 9 bases outside the gene matches. CDR3: CASSPFQGAREKLFF. CDR3 DNA sequence: TGCGCCAGCAGCCCCTTTCAGGGGGCGCGGGAAAAACTGTTTTTT.

This clonotype turned up a few times. This chain connects TRBV7-2 to TRBJ2-1; TRBD2 aligns across 9 bases. Germline CDR1 and CDR2: SGHTA and FQGNSA. The CDR3 runs to 15 residues. The V gene end was trimmed by 4 bases and the J gene end by 4 bases; junction bases not matched to a gene: 5. CDR3 bases: TGTGCCAGCAGCTACCCGGGACTAGCATACAATGAGCAGTTCTTC. Translated, it gives CASSYPGLAYNEQFF.